Detailed here is one TCR beta chain. Antigen unknown. This sample was taken from a study of Ad26.COV2.S vaccination and SARS-CoV-2 variants. Study-level findings and limits: The placebo group had lower spike-specific TCR breadth than the vaccine recipients did. After vaccination, reports described spike-specific CD8+ and CD4+ T cell responses as showing substantial breadth.

Stated treatment: around 19 received Ad26.COV2.S at low or high dose, single or two shots; about 5 received placebo; per-sample allocation not given. Following the first vaccine or placebo injection, samples were taken on day 63. Germline assignment: CDR1 MNHEY and CDR2 SVGAGI. The V and J ends lost 2 bases and 7 bases respectively, with 12 bases between them. This CDR3 is 15 amino acids long. The table came from immunoSEQ multiplex PCR; TCRdb's copy has only in-frame clones and leaves some out. This table has some 290,000 clones, 86% appearing once. The chain uses TRBV6-5 and TRBJ1-6; possible D gene TRBD1, 5 bases. The sequenced sample was peripheral blood, obtained in a trial of Ad26.COV2.S vaccine versus placebo. The sequence was collected from a person aged 18-65 years who received the Ad26.COV2.S COVID-19 vaccine or a placebo. CDR3 in DNA: TGTGCCAGCAGTTACGGAGGGGTCATAAATTCACCCCTCCACTTT. It yields the protein CASSYGGVINSPLHF.